These 24 T cell receptor beta chains were all obtained from the same sample, sequenced in a study of blood T cells in healthy people across ages. Using a J-beta primer mix together with a sample-barcoded 5' primer, a second PCR was run for roughly 7 to 11 cycles. MiXCR was run by TCRdb on the 5' RACE reads, yielding one entry per CDR3 protein. This table has 1.5 million to 2 million distinct CDR3 sequences, more than 35% appearing once. The sample was blood. The source is a human donor in good health.

The chain carries TRBV5-1 and TRBJ2-3; tentatively, D is TRBD1 (6 bases). The CDR3 contains 16 residues. V dropped 4 bases and J dropped 3 bases, with 18 bases sitting between them. Looked up from germline, CDR1 is SGHRS and CDR2 is YFSETQ. In DNA form, the CDR3 reads TGCGCCAGCAGCCTTCTGGGGGACACGGAGACAGATACGCAGTATTTT. It is translated as CASSLLGDTETDTQYF.

The chain employs TRBV28 and TRBJ1-5; the D is unclear. The V and J ends lost 2 bases and 4 bases respectively, with 18 bases between them. Germline V gene data show CDR1 as MDHEN and CDR2 as SYDVKM. This CDR3 is 17 amino acids long. CDR3 nucleotide sequence: TGTGCCAGCAGTTTACCTCCCGACGGGGTTGGGAATCAGCCCCAGCATTTT. Translating gives CASSLPPDGVGNQPQHF.

The chain joins TRBV7-6 to TRBJ2-5; no reliable D call. V was pared by 2 bases and J by 2 bases, with 6 bases between. Germline V CDR1 and CDR2: SGHVS, FNYEAQ. The length of the CDR3 is 13 residues. The CDR3 DNA is TGTGCCAGCAGCTTATACTTACAAGAGACCCAGTACTTC. Its translation is CASSLYLQETQYF. Based on the CDR3 plus reference TRBV7-6 and TRBJ2-5, the full variable domain is GAGVSQSPRYKVTKRGQDVALRCDPISGHVSLYWYRQALGQGPEFLTYFNYEAQQDKSGLPNDRFSAERPEGSISTLTIQRTEQRDSAMYRCASSLYLQETQYFGPGTRLLVL.

There are a few counts of this clonotype. The chain is built from TRBV12-3 or TRBV12-4 and TRBJ2-7; D unclear. The V end was cut by 8 bases, the J end by 0 bases, with 5 bases between. There are 11 residues in the CDR3. CDR3 loop: CASGFSYEQYF. CDR3 DNA: TGTGCCAGCGGGTTCTCCTACGAGCAGTACTTC.

The CDR3 region is CASSNQGRDQPQHF. Written as DNA, the CDR3 is TGTGCCAGTAGTAACCAGGGGAGGGATCAGCCCCAGCATTTT. V is TRBV19 and J is TRBJ1-5, with a possible D match to TRBD1 (6 bases). Deletions cut 4 bases from V and 5 bases from J, with 12 bases between. CDR1 and CDR2 from the germline V gene are LNHDA and SQIVND (reference sequence). The CDR3 is 14 amino acids. Full variable domain (outside the CDR3, taken from reference TRBV19 and TRBJ1-5): DGGITQSPKYLFRKEGQNVTLSCEQNLNHDAMYWYRQDPGQGLRLIYYSQIVNDFQKGDIAEGYSVSREKKESFPLTVTSAQKNPTAFYLCASSNQGRDQPQHFGDGTRLSIL.

In this sample, this clonotype turned up a few times. V and J are TRBV7-2 and TRBJ2-5; D may be TRBD1 or TRBD2 (5 bases each). Between the trimmed V and J ends, which lost 5 bases and 0 bases, there was a span of 10 bases. CDR1 and CDR2 from the germline V gene are SGHTA and FQGNSA. The CDR3 extends over 14 amino acids. DNA of the CDR3: TGTGCCAGCAGCAACCGGGACCACCAAGAGACCCAGTACTTC. It yields the protein CASSNRDHQETQYF.

This chain links TRBV6-6 with TRBJ2-5; no clear D gene. Trimming shortened V by 8 bases and J by 2 bases, and 9 bases separated the two germline ends. The germline gives CDR1 MNHNY, CDR2 SVGAGI (reference sequence). The CDR3 has 12 residues. DNA of the CDR3: TGTGCCAGCGGGCGGCGGCAAGAGACCCAGTACTTC. Translated: CASGRRQETQYF.

This clonotype was observed a handful of times. The chain carries TRBV4-3 and TRBJ2-4; D is perhaps TRBD1 (5 bases). The J call may be faulty, since TRBJ2-5 better matches the DNA end. The CDR3 is made up of 17 amino acids. The germline gives CDR1 LGHNA, CDR2 YSLEER. CDR3 sequence reads: CASSQETGSLIGETQYF. Here the CDR3 DNA reads TGCGCCAGCAGCCAAGAAACAGGCTCGTTGATTGGGGAGACCCAGTACTTC.

This chain links TRBV12-5 with TRBJ2-5, with D perhaps matching TRBD1 (6 bases). CDR1 and CDR2 (germline): LGHNT, FRNRAP. The CDR3 consists of 14 residues. The V and J ends lost 2 bases and 4 bases respectively, with 11 bases between them. The CDR3 reads CASGLLGARETQYF. CDR3 DNA: TGTGCTAGTGGTTTGTTGGGGGCCCGAGAGACCCAGTACTTC.

This chain uses TRBV11-3 with TRBJ2-3; D is unclear. The CDR3 length is 14 residues. The V end lost 3 bases, the J end lost 6 bases, and 13 bases lay between the germline ends. Germline CDR1 SGHNT, CDR2 YENEEA. CDR3 sequence: CASSFGPEVDTQYF. CDR3 DNA sequence: TGTGCCAGCAGCTTCGGACCCGAGGTGGATACGCAGTATTTT.

This clonotype was counted ten times or more. The CDR3 region is CASSQDGTSGGFEQFF. The DNA for the CDR3 is TGCGCCAGCAGCCAAGATGGGACTAGCGGGGGGTTTGAGCAGTTCTTC. V usage is TRBV4-3 and J usage is TRBJ2-1, with 15 bases matching TRBD2. This CDR3 has 16 amino acids. Trimming took 0 bases from V and 9 from J; bases not matched to a gene: 3. Germline CDR1 reads LGHNA; CDR2 reads YSLEER.

The rearrangement joins TRBV27 to TRBJ1-2; D ambiguous. V was clipped by 2 bases and J by 7 bases, with 17 bases between them. In germline, CDR1 is MNHEY, CDR2 SMNVEV (reference sequence). The CDR3 length is 15 residues. In DNA form, the CDR3 reads TGTGCCAGCAGTTTAACCGGACCGTCGTGGGGTGGCTACACCTTC. This gives the protein CASSLTGPSWGGYTF.

The chain joins TRBV4-1 to TRBJ1-3, with TRBD1 identical over 12 bases. The CDR3 length is 17 residues. Germline-derived CDR1 and CDR2 are MGHRA and YSYEKL. V lost 4 bases to trimming and J lost 2 bases; unmatched junction nucleotides: 6. CDR3 protein: CASSLGQGALTGNTIYF. CDR3 nucleotides: TGCGCCAGCAGCCTGGGACAGGGGGCATTAACTGGAAACACCATATATTTT.

This clonotype appeared a few times. The rearrangement joins TRBV6-6 to TRBJ2-1; tentative D call: TRBD1 (5 bases). This CDR3 contains 14 residues. The V end was cut by 5 bases, the J end by 4 bases, with 12 bases between. Germline V gives CDR1 MNHNY, CDR2 SVGAGI (reference sequence). CDR3: CASSPLGEYNEQFF. The DNA of the CDR3 is TGTGCCAGCAGTCCCCTAGGGGAATACAATGAGCAGTTCTTC.

This clonotype showed up just a few times. The chain carries TRBV10-3 and TRBJ1-2; D possibly corresponds to TRBD1 (6 bases). Deletions cut 9 bases from V and 3 bases from J, with 17 bases between. The CDR3 sequence is 14 residues long. Germline CDR1 is ENHRY and CDR2 is SYGVKD. CDR3 coding DNA: TGTGCCATTCAGACAGGCCCTCGGGACTATGGCTACACCTTC. Protein: CAIQTGPRDYGYTF.

This sequence joins TRBV27 and TRBJ2-3, with 11 positions matching TRBD2. V was pared by 5 bases and J by 1 base, with 5 bases of the junction left unmatched. CDR3 size: 16 residues. Germline V gene sequence: CDR1 MNHEY, CDR2 SMNVEV (reference sequence). This CDR3 reads CASSPPGLAGTDTQYF. The DNA of the CDR3 is TGTGCCAGCAGTCCCCCGGGACTAGCGGGCACAGATACGCAGTATTTT.

The rearrangement uses TRBV20-1 and TRBJ1-5, with D possibly TRBD1 on 5 matching bases. Germline loops: CDR1 DFQATT, CDR2 SNEGSKA (reference sequence). Trimming removed 5 bases from V and 3 bases from J, with 8 bases in between. The CDR3 has 12 residues. The CDR3 region has the DNA TGCAGTGCTCAACAGGACAATCAGCCCCAGCATTTT. This gives the protein CSAQQDNQPQHF.

This chain uses TRBV5-1 with TRBJ2-3, with 8 bases matching TRBD1. This CDR3 has 17 amino acids. The trim removed 0 bases at V and 4 bases at J, leaving 10 bases unmatched. CDR1 is SGHRS, CDR2 YFSETQ, per germline. CDR3 in amino acids: CASSLAPGAGGADTQYF. CDR3 DNA sequence: TGCGCCAGCAGCTTGGCCCCAGGGGCAGGGGGCGCAGATACGCAGTATTTT.

This clonotype was detected a few times. The gene calls are TRBV6-2 or TRBV6-3 and TRBJ2-1, with a tentative D call TRBD1 (6 bases). The CDR3 loop spans 13 amino acids. V lost 6 bases, J lost 8 bases, and 14 bases lay in between. Looked up from germline, CDR1 is MNHEY and CDR2 is SVGEGT. The CDR3 is CASSNRDRDEQFF. The CDR3, as DNA: TGTGCCAGCAGCAACAGGGACCGGGATGAGCAGTTCTTC.

This clonotype was seen a few times. The chain carries TRBV15 and TRBJ1-2; maybe TRBD1 (5 bases). Trimming shortened V by 1 base and J by 7 bases, and 16 bases separated the two germline ends. The CDR3 has 15 amino acids. Germline loops: CDR1 LNHNV, CDR2 YYDKDF (reference sequence). Here the CDR3 reads CATSRGTTGLTGYTF. The CDR3 DNA sequence: TGTGCCACCAGCAGAGGGACTACAGGTTTAACTGGCTACACCTTC. The full variable domain, with the rest looked up from reference TRBV15 and TRBJ1-2, is DAMVIQNPRYQVTQFGKPVTLSCSQTLNHNVMYWYQQKSSQAPKLLFHYYDKDFNNEADTPDNFQSRRPNTSFCFLDIRSPGLGDTAMYLCATSRGTTGLTGYTFGSGTRLTVV.

Only a few counts were recorded for this clonotype. This chain connects TRBV11-3 to TRBJ2-6, with 7 bases fitting TRBD1. Germline V gives CDR1 SGHNT, CDR2 YENEEA. V was pared by 4 bases and J by 0 bases, with 6 bases of the junction left unmatched. The CDR3 is made up of 17 amino acids. The CDR3, as DNA: TGTGCCAGCAGCTCCGGACAGGTCTTCTCTGGGGCCAACGTCCTGACTTTC. Translated, it gives CASSSGQVFSGANVLTF.

This chain uses TRBV6-2 or TRBV6-3 with TRBJ1-1; TRBD1 is a possible D gene (6 bases). Deletions cut 6 bases from V and 3 bases from J, with 11 bases between. The CDR3 sequence is 13 residues long. The germline V gene encodes CDR1 MNHEY and CDR2 SVGEGT. The CDR3 is CASRGTRHTEAFF. In DNA form, the CDR3 reads TGTGCCAGCAGAGGGACAAGACACACTGAAGCTTTCTTT.

V usage is TRBV25-1 and J usage is TRBJ1-2, with 9 bases lining up with TRBD1. V trimming: 4 bases; J trimming: 7 bases; junction bases outside the gene matches: 13. Germline values: CDR1 MGHDK, CDR2 SYGVNS. CDR3 length: 16 amino acids. In nucleotides, the CDR3 is TGTGCCAGCAGTGGGATAAACCCGGGACAGGGCTTTGGCTACACCTTC. Amino acids: CASSGINPGQGFGYTF.

V usage is TRBV7-8 and J usage is TRBJ2-7, with 8 bases matching TRBD2. The germline V gene encodes CDR1 SGHVS and CDR2 FQNEAQ. After removal of 5 bases from V and 0 bases from J, the junction contained 9 bases not matched to a gene. This CDR3 contains 16 residues. DNA for the CDR3: TGTGCCAGCAGCCCCGTATCGGGACTAGTCTCCTACGAGCAGTACTTC. Encoded protein: CASSPVSGLVSYEQYF.